This T cell receptor beta chain was sequenced during a study of cytomegalovirus exposure and HLA in healthy donors. Clones were sequenced by immunoSEQ multiplex PCR, and TCRdb holds only the in-frame ones, with some missing. Here the sample spans about 160,000 clones, about 90% being singletons. Germline V gene lookup returns CDR1 SNHLY and CDR2 FYNNEI. CDR3 length: 15 amino acids. V shed 6 bases and J shed 1 base, with 14 bases lying between them. On this clone itself: What it recognizes is unknown.

Overall study results and limits: In the approximately 130 validation repertoires, more than 85% of cluster scores exceeded 0, per a later analysis.

The TCR originated in a young man in good health and CMV-seropositive. V and J are TRBV2 and TRBJ2-3; D might be TRBD1 (5 bases). The specimen was PBMCs. The CDR3 sequence is CASRAGHDGTDTQYF. The DNA for the CDR3 is TGTGCCAGCAGAGCAGGGCATGACGGCACAGATACGCAGTATTTT.